Below are 8 T cell receptor beta chains sequenced from a single sample in a study of cytomegalovirus exposure and HLA in healthy donors. With 60 Vbeta and 13 Jbeta primers, the PCR was carried out. The assay was immunoSEQ multiplex PCR, and TCRdb's table has in-frame clones only and misses some. The repertoire holds roughly 140,000 clones, with roughly four fifths as singletons. Sequencing was carried out using PBMCs. All receptors come from a man aged 35-49 years in good health and CMV-seropositive.

V usage is TRBV5-1 and J usage is TRBJ2-3, with 8 bases lining up with TRBD1. This CDR3 region has 17 residues. Losses at the gene ends were 2 bases for V and 1 base for J; bases not matched to a gene: 9. Germline CDR1 and CDR2: SGHRS and YFSETQ. The CDR3: CASSFLRTGSGTDTQYF. CDR3 nucleotide sequence: TGCGCCAGCAGCTTCTTACGGACAGGGTCTGGCACAGATACGCAGTATTTT.

The chain is built from TRBV29-1 and TRBJ2-1, with TRBD2 identical over 8 bases. CDR1 is SQVTM, CDR2 ANQGSEA, per germline. The V segment lost 7 bases and the J segment 5 bases; nucleotides outside the gene matches: 13. The length of the CDR3 is 15 residues. This CDR3 reads CSGGVGSGSNNEQFF. The DNA of the CDR3 is TGCAGCGGGGGGGTGGGAAGCGGGAGTAACAATGAGCAGTTCTTC.

This chain connects TRBV6-5 to TRBJ2-5; D unclear. The DNA end lines up better with TRBJ2-7; the J call may be wrong. This CDR3 has 14 amino acids. The germline V gene has CDR1 MNHEY and CDR2 SVGAGI. CDR3 nucleotides: TGTGCCAGCAGTTACTCGAGAGTATCCTACGAGCAGTACTTC. Amino acid sequence: CASSYSRVSYEQYF.

The J gene is TRBJ2-2, the V gene TRBV7-8; the match to TRBD2 covers 9 bases. Germline V gene lookup returns CDR1 SGHVS and CDR2 FQNEAQ. The CDR3 extends over 18 amino acids. Trimming removed 5 bases from V and 0 bases from J; junction bases left unmatched: 10. The CDR3 nucleotides are TGTGCCAGCAGCCTTAGGGGACTAGCAAGCCCGAACACCGGGGAGCTGTTTTTT. This encodes CASSLRGLASPNTGELFF.

In this sample, this clone turned up once. The rearrangement links TRBV7-6 to TRBJ2-7; D perhaps matches TRBD1 (6 bases). Deletions cut 5 bases from V and 4 bases from J, with 12 bases between. There are 13 residues in the CDR3. The germline gives CDR1 SGHVS, CDR2 FNYEAQ. The CDR3 coding sequence is TGTGCCAGCAGCACTGTGACAGGTTACGAGCAGTACTTC. This sequence encodes CASSTVTGYEQYF.

The gene calls are TRBV5-1 and TRBJ2-5; TRBD1 is a possible D gene (5 bases). The CDR3 length is 16 residues. The germline gives CDR1 SGHRS, CDR2 YFSETQ. The ends were cut back, 2 bases at V and 5 bases at J, with 19 bases in the middle. The CDR3 coding sequence is TGCGCCAGCAGCTTCGGTGGACAAACCAATGGGGAGACCCAGTACTTC. Its protein is CASSFGGQTNGETQYF.

J is TRBJ2-4 and V is TRBV7-9; tentatively, D is TRBD2 (5 bases). The ends were cut back, 5 bases at V and 0 bases at J, with 14 bases in the middle. There are 16 residues in the CDR3. CDR1 is SEHNR and CDR2 is FQNEAQ in the germline V gene (reference sequence). The CDR3 DNA reads TGTGCCAGCAGCCTGGTGGACTCCCTAGCCAAAAACATTCAGTACTTC. Residues: CASSLVDSLAKNIQYF.

J is TRBJ1-2 and V is TRBV5-8, with D possibly TRBD1 on 6 matching bases. Germline values: CDR1 SGHTS, CDR2 YDEGEE. CDR3 length: 13 amino acids. The V gene lost 7 bases and the J gene lost 2 bases, with 12 bases spanning the gap. This chain's CDR3 is CASAFGTNYGYTF. As DNA, the CDR3 is TGTGCCAGCGCCTTCGGGACAAACTATGGCTACACCTTC.